Listed below are T cell receptor beta chains from one sample, sequenced in a study of shared clonotypes between healthy human individuals. Some clones are missing from TCRdb's copy, which holds only in-frame ones; the method was immunoSEQ multiplex PCR. The sample carries about 1 million clones, about 80% recorded once. Sample: memory CD4+ T cells sorted from blood. These receptors originate from a man younger than 35 in good health. The CDR3 runs from the conserved cysteine through the conserved F or W. D genes are given only for firm matches. Some rows mark clone size as missing; the rest say once, few, many or name a class of expanded clone.

V	J	D	size	CDR3	DNA
TRBV14	TRBJ1-1	.	many	CASSQDLVGTTEAFF	TGTGCCAGCAGCCAAGATTTAGTGGGTACAACTGAAGCTTTCTTT
TRBV7-3	TRBJ2-7	.	.	CASSLDPGIEQYF	TGTGCCAGCAGCTTAGACCCCGGGATCGAGCAGTACTTC
TRBV18	TRBJ2-5	.	.	CASSPSGREETQYF	TGTGCCAGCTCACCATCCGGTAGAGAAGAGACCCAGTACTTC
TRBV6-1	TRBJ2-5	TRBD1	.	CASSMGQGGETQYF	TGTGCCAGCAGTATGGGACAGGGCGGGGAGACCCAGTACTTC
TRBV28	TRBJ2-7	TRBD1	once	CASSLWGPAQGARFSYEQYF	TGTGCCAGCAGTTTATGGGGCCCGGCACAGGGGGCGAGATTTTCCTACGAGCAGTACTTC
TRBV27	TRBJ2-4	TRBD1	.	CASSPGTGGRNIQYF	TGTGCCAGCAGTCCCGGGACAGGGGGCAGAAACATTCAGTACTTC
TRBV30	TRBJ1-1	.	few	CAWSVQGGNTEAFF	TGTGCCTGGAGTGTACAGGGAGGGAACACTGAAGCTTTCTTT
TRBV7-9	TRBJ2-1	.	.	CASSFGTATNEQFF	TGTGCCAGCAGCTTCGGGACCGCCACCAATGAGCAGTTCTTC
TRBV5-4	TRBJ1-4	TRBD1	.	CASSSQGRGEKLFF	TGTGCCAGCAGCTCACAGGGGAGGGGCGAAAAACTGTTTTTT
TRBV29-1	TRBJ1-5	.	.	CSVGGSSNQPQHF	TGCAGCGTTGGAGGCAGCAGCAATCAGCCCCAGCATTTT
TRBV6-5	TRBJ1-2	.	.	CAIGKGAGYTF	TGTGCCATCGGTAAGGGCGCTGGCTACACCTTC
TRBV7-2	TRBJ2-3	.	.	CASSSRLGSSTDTQYF	TGTGCCAGCAGCAGCCGACTAGGCTCTAGCACAGATACGCAGTATTTT
TRBV19	TRBJ1-1	TRBD1	.	CASSIDLTGATEAFF	TGTGCCAGTAGTATAGATCTGACAGGGGCCACTGAAGCTTTCTTT
TRBV27	TRBJ2-6	TRBD1	.	CARTYDRGDSGANVLTF	TGTGCCAGAACTTATGACAGGGGGGACTCTGGGGCCAACGTCCTGACTTTC
TRBV28	TRBJ1-2	.	.	CASSLVGAGNYGYTF	TGTGCCAGCAGTTTAGTAGGGGCTGGGAACTATGGCTACACCTTC
TRBV5-1	TRBJ2-2	.	.	CASSLEISGRGELFF	TGCGCCAGCAGCTTGGAAATAAGTGGTCGAGGGGAGCTGTTTTTT
TRBV5-1	TRBJ2-3	TRBD2	.	CASSLEASGGSTDTQYF	TGCGCCAGCAGCTTGGAGGCTAGCGGGGGGAGCACAGATACGCAGTATTTT
TRBV29-1	TRBJ1-2	TRBD1	.	CSVEEGTGGVGYTF	TGCAGCGTTGAAGAGGGAACAGGGGGGGTCGGCTACACCTTC
TRBV2	TRBJ1-1	TRBD1	.	CASRDRGNTEAFF	TGTGCCAGCAGGGACAGGGGGAACACTGAAGCTTTCTTT
TRBV7-8	TRBJ2-5	.	.	CASSIGQGEETQYF	TGTGCCAGCAGCATTGGACAAGGGGAAGAGACCCAGTACTTC
TRBV5-1	TRBJ2-3	TRBD1	.	CASSKRQGGDGTDTQYF	TGCGCCAGCAGCAAAAGGCAAGGGGGCGATGGGACAGATACGCAGTATTTT
TRBV5-6	TRBJ2-7	TRBD2	.	CASSTPRGLGYTVSYEQYF	TGTGCCAGCAGCACGCCGCGGGGGTTGGGATATACCGTTAGCTACGAGCAGTACTTC
TRBV10-3	TRBJ2-1	TRBD2	.	CAISLSGSGGYNEQFF	TGTGCCATCAGCCTTAGCGGGAGTGGAGGATACAATGAGCAGTTCTTC
TRBV29-1	TRBJ2-3	TRBD1	.	CSVDRGLSDTQYF	TGCAGCGTGGACAGGGGGCTGTCAGATACGCAGTATTTT
TRBV11-2	TRBJ2-5	.	.	CASSLDPGYQQYF	TGTGCCAGCAGCTTAGACCCTGGGTACCAGCAGTACTTC
TRBV2	TRBJ1-6	.	.	CASRPGGHVSYNSPLHF	TGTGCCAGCAGACCCGGGGGCCATGTCTCCTATAATTCACCCCTCCACTTT
TRBV9	TRBJ2-3	TRBD2	.	CASSVMSGGGTDTQYF	TGTGCCAGCAGCGTAATGAGCGGGGGGGGCACAGATACGCAGTATTTT
TRBV30	TRBJ2-3	.	once	CAWSGTKGGITDTQYF	TGTGCCTGGAGTGGTACGAAAGGGGGAATTACAGATACGCAGTATTTT
TRBV29-1	TRBJ1-5	.	many	CPSEGRPPQHF	TGCCCCTCAGAGGGACGGCCGCCCCAGCATTTT
TRBV18	TRBJ2-1	TRBD1	.	CASSPPGQGAGNEQFF	TGTGCCAGCTCACCACCGGGACAGGGTGCGGGGAATGAGCAGTTCTTC
TRBV11-2	TRBJ2-7	TRBD2	.	CASSLDRVAGAYEQYF	TGTGCCAGCAGCTTAGATAGGGTAGCGGGGGCCTACGAGCAGTACTTC
TRBV15	TRBJ1-3	.	.	CATSRARSPALGNTIYF	TGTGCCACCAGCAGAGCCAGGTCTCCGGCCCTCGGAAACACCATATATTTT
TRBV30	TRBJ1-5	.	few	CAWSVRQVGVQPQHF	TGTGCCTGGAGTGTAAGGCAGGTCGGGGTTCAGCCCCAGCATTTT
TRBV30	TRBJ2-5	.	.	CAWRLSVRETQYF	TGTGCCTGGAGGTTGTCCGTCCGGGAGACCCAGTACTTC
TRBV27	TRBJ1-1	TRBD1	once	CASSYNRGITEAFF	TGTGCCAGCAGTTATAACAGGGGGATCACTGAAGCTTTCTTT
TRBV5-1	TRBJ1-1	.	.	CASSLAGANTEAFF	TGCGCCAGCAGCTTGGCAGGGGCTAACACTGAAGCTTTCTTT